These 11 T cell receptor beta chains originate from one sample sequenced in a study of cytomegalovirus exposure and HLA in healthy donors. Only in-frame clones appear in the TCRdb table, and some are missing; sequencing was by immunoSEQ multiplex PCR. The table has 60,000 to 75,000 clones, about 96% seen once. Sequenced input: PBMCs. These receptors originate from a man between 18 and 35 years old in good health and CMV-seronegative.

This chain uses TRBV5-1 with TRBJ2-3; TRBD2 matches at 14 bases. Trimming cost V 4 bases and J 11 bases; bases outside gene matches: 15. The CDR3 runs to 17 residues. In germline, CDR1 is SGHRS, CDR2 YFSETQ. The CDR3 reads CASSPAGTSGSITGQYF. As DNA, the CDR3 is TGCGCCAGCAGCCCAGCCGGGACTAGCGGGAGCATCACGGGGCAGTATTTT.

CDR3 residues: CASSFSLAGVNNEQFF. CDR3 sequence (DNA): TGTGCCAGCAGTTTTTCCCTAGCGGGAGTAAACAATGAGCAGTTCTTC. The chain employs TRBV27 and TRBJ2-1; 10 nucleotides agree with TRBD2. The CDR3 totals 16 residues. From germline, CDR1 is MNHEY and CDR2 SMNVEV (reference sequence). V shed 3 bases and J 5 bases; nucleotides not matched to a gene: 7.

The chain uses TRBV19 and TRBJ1-5; the D is unclear. V was clipped by 7 bases and J by 0 bases, with 13 bases between them. Germline V gene lookup returns CDR1 LNHDA and CDR2 SQIVND (reference sequence). The CDR3 sequence is 15 residues long. For the CDR3, the DNA is TGTGCCAGTAACCCGACACTGTATAGCAATCAGCCCCAGCATTTT. Translating gives CASNPTLYSNQPQHF.

The J gene is TRBJ2-1, the V gene TRBV29-1, with TRBD1 matching 9 bases. Germline V gene lookup returns CDR1 SQVTM and CDR2 ANQGSEA. J was trimmed by 2 bases and V by 4 bases; bases with no gene match: 6. CDR3 length equals 15 residues. CDR3 region: CSVGLTGGPYNEQFF. The CDR3 coding sequence is TGCAGCGTTGGACTGACAGGGGGTCCCTACAATGAGCAGTTCTTC.

The chain links TRBV7-9 to TRBJ2-1, with 10 bases that match TRBD2. Germline loops: CDR1 SEHNR, CDR2 FQNEAQ (reference sequence). With 6 bases clipped from V and 3 bases from J, the junction kept 2 bases outside the gene matches. The CDR3 is made up of 14 amino acids. The CDR3 region is CASRASGSYNEQFF. DNA of the CDR3: TGTGCCAGCAGAGCTAGCGGGAGCTACAATGAGCAGTTCTTC.

J is TRBJ2-3 and V is TRBV27; TRBD2 matches at 9 bases. Germline V gene data show CDR1 as MNHEY and CDR2 as SMNVEV (reference sequence). This CDR3 has 18 amino acids. V was pared by 5 bases and J by 4 bases, with 16 bases of the junction left unmatched. CDR3 in DNA: TGTGCCAGCAGTCCCCCCGGGTTGGTAGCGGGAGACGCAGATACGCAGTATTTT. Amino acid sequence: CASSPPGLVAGDADTQYF.

This clone was found once. The CDR3 region is CASSHLRGPTDTQYF. The CDR3 DNA sequence: TGCGCCAGCAGCCATCTCCGAGGGCCGACAGATACGCAGTATTTT. The chain uses TRBV4-1 and TRBJ2-3; possible D gene TRBD2, 5 bases. The CDR3 length is 15 residues. V gave up 3 bases and J gave up 3 bases, with 13 bases separating them. The germline V gene has CDR1 MGHRA and CDR2 YSYEKL.

This clone was observed a single time. This chain links TRBV5-1 with TRBJ1-5; maybe TRBD1 (5 bases). The CDR3 runs 15 residues. The germline gives CDR1 SGHRS, CDR2 YFSETQ. V was clipped by 7 bases and J by 4 bases, with 18 bases between them. CDR3 sequence reads: CASSKKGEKNQPQHF. The CDR3 nucleotides read TGCGCCAGCTCAAAGAAAGGGGAAAAGAATCAGCCCCAGCATTTT.

The V and J genes are TRBV27 and TRBJ2-3; D is possibly TRBD1 (5 bases). The CDR3 length is 12 residues. V was trimmed by 5 bases and J by 9 bases, leaving 12 bases between them. Germline loops: CDR1 MNHEY, CDR2 SMNVEV (reference sequence). As DNA, the CDR3 is TGTGCCAGCAGTCTACCAAGGGGAACGCAGTATTTT. Protein sequence: CASSLPRGTQYF.

In DNA form, the CDR3 reads TGTGCCAGCAGCTTACAGGCTGAAGCTTTCTTT. It codes for CASSLQAEAFF. The chain carries TRBV7-9 and TRBJ1-1, with unresolved D. This CDR3 is 11 amino acids long. V lost 2 bases and J lost 6, with 4 bases in between. CDR1 is SEHNR, CDR2 FQNEAQ, per germline (reference sequence).

This clone was seen a single time. The chain has TRBV6-5 and TRBJ2-7; 9 nucleotides align to TRBD1. The germline V gene has CDR1 MNHEY and CDR2 SVGAGI. The CDR3 length is 16 residues. The J segment lost 6 bases and the V segment lost 0 bases, leaving 9 bases of the junction unmatched. This chain's CDR3 is CASSYSKGQGYVEQYF. In DNA, the CDR3 is TGTGCCAGCAGTTACTCGAAGGGACAGGGTTATGTCGAGCAGTACTTC.